This is a list of T cell receptor beta chains from one sample in a study of blood T cell repertoires in COVID-19. Sequencing used immunoSEQ multiplex PCR; TCRdb keeps in-frame clones, though not all of them. The table has roughly 280,000 clones, roughly 88% seen once; the top ten hold 11%. Input material: peripheral blood. These receptors were collected from a woman in her sixties or seventies with acute or convalescent COVID-19. Both conserved end residues are part of each CDR3. The D gene is left open where the match is weak. Only part of the rows carry a size: once, few, many, or a class if the clone is expanded.

D gene	V gene	clone size	J gene	CDR3 DNA	CDR3 protein
TRBD1	TRBV7-9	NA	TRBJ2-7	TGTGCCAGCAGCTCGGTCGGGACAGCCTCCTACGAGCAGTACTTC	CASSSVGTASYEQYF
TRBD1	TRBV5-1	NA	TRBJ1-4	TGCGCCAGCCGCCCGGGACAGGGATACCCTGCAACTAATGAAAAACTGTTTTTT	CASRPGQGYPATNEKLFF
NA	TRBV2	NA	TRBJ1-1	TGTGCCAGCAGTGAGGCCCTTCGGGGCACTGAAGCTTTCTTT	CASSEALRGTEAFF
NA	TRBV9	NA	TRBJ1-4	TGTGCCAGCAGCGACAGGGTTGGGGAAAAACTGTTTTTT	CASSDRVGEKLFF
NA	TRBV30	NA	TRBJ2-3	TGTGCCTGGAGTCCGGCAGGGGCATGGGATACGCAGTATTTT	CAWSPAGAWDTQYF
NA	TRBV2	NA	TRBJ2-1	TGTGCCAGCAGAGACACCAGCTCCTACAATGAGCAGTTCTTC	CASRDTSSYNEQFF
NA	TRBV5-1	NA	TRBJ1-2	TGCGCCAGCAGCTGGGAGGGGCAGGGTGATGGCTACACCTTC	CASSWEGQGDGYTF
TRBD1	TRBV9	NA	TRBJ2-5	TGTGCCAGCAGCGCCGGGACAGGGAAAGAGACCCAGTACTTC	CASSAGTGKETQYF
TRBD1	TRBV6-5	NA	TRBJ1-1	TGTGCCAGCTCCACTCCCGGGACAGGCTACACTGAAGCTTTCTTT	CASSTPGTGYTEAFF
NA	TRBV6-6	once	TRBJ1-5	TGTGCCAGCAGTTACTGGACAGTCCTTGGCAATCAGCCCCAGCATTTT	CASSYWTVLGNQPQHF
NA	TRBV18	NA	TRBJ1-5	TGTGCCAGCTCACGGGGAGATAGCAATCAGCCCCAGCATTTT	CASSRGDSNQPQHF
TRBD1	TRBV30	NA	TRBJ1-1	TGTGCCAGGGACAGGGCCATGAACACTGAAGCTTTCTTT	CARDRAMNTEAFF
TRBD1	TRBV18	NA	TRBJ1-2	TGTGCCAGCTCACCTCAGACAGGGTACTATGGCTACACCTTC	CASSPQTGYYGYTF